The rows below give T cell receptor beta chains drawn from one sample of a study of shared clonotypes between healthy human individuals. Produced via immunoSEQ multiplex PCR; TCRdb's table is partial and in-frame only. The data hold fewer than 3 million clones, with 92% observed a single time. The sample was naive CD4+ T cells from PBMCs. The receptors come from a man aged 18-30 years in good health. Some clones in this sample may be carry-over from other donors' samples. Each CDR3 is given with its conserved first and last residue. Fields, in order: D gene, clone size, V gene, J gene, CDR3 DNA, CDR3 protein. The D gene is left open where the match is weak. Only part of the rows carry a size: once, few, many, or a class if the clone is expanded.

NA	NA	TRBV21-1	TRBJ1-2	TGTGCCAGCAGCAAATGCACGAACTATGGCTACACCTTC	CASSKCTNYGYTF
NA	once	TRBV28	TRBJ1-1	TGTGCCAGCAGCCAAAACGTGGACGGAGCTTTCTTT	CASSQNVDGAFF
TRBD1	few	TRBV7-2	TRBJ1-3	TGTGCCAGCAGCTCCAGACAGGGGGCTGGAAACACCATATATTTT	CASSSRQGAGNTIYF
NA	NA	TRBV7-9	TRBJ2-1	TGTGCCAGCAGCTTATCACGGGGCTACAATGAGCAGTTCTTC	CASSLSRGYNEQFF
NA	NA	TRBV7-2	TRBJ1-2	TGTGCCAGCAGCTCACGGACGGGAGATAGTTATGGCTACACCTTC	CASSSRTGDSYGYTF
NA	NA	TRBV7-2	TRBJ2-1	TGTGCCAGCAGTTTTTACAATGAGCAGTTCTTC	CASSFYNEQFF
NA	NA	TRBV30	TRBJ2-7	TGTGCCTGGAGTAGGGATTACGAGCAGTACTTC	CAWSRDYEQYF
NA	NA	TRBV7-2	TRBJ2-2	TGTGCCAGCAGCATCCCCTCCCAGGGGCGTATCGGGGAGCTGTTTTTT	CASSIPSQGRIGELFF
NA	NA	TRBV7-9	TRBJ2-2	TGTGCCAGCAGCTTTGGGCAGATCACCGGGGAGCTGTTTTTT	CASSFGQITGELFF
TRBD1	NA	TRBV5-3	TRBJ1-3	TGTGCCAGAAGCCTTCGTGGACGCCTAAAGACAGGGACAAGTGGAAACACCATATATTTT	CARSLRGRLKTGTSGNTIYF
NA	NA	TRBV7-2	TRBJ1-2	TGTGCCAGCAGCTTGAGGGGGGCGGGCTATGGCTACACCTTC	CASSLRGAGYGYTF
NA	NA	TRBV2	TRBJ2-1	TGTGCCAGCAGTGGGGGGGGAGGACAGCGAAGGACGTGGAATGAGCAGTTCTTC	CASSGGGGQRRTWNEQFF
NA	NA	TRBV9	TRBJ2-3	TGTGCCAGCAGCGTTTCCAGTAGCACAGATACGCAGTATTTT	CASSVSSSTDTQYF
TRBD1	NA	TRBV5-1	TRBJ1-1	TGCGCCAGCAGCTTGGGAGGGGGCCGGGCAGAGGGGTTT	CASSLGGGRAEGF
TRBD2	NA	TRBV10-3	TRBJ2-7	TGTGCCACCCGAGAGGGAGGGAGGGCATCCTACGAGCAGTACTTC	CATREGGRASYEQYF
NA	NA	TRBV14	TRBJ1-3	TGTGCCAGCAGCCCCCGAGGGACTGCCCGCTACGGAAACACCATATATTTT	CASSPRGTARYGNTIYF
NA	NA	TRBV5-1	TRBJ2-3	TGCGCCAGCAGCCTGGCCGGCGGAACTAGCACAGATACGCAGTATTTT	CASSLAGGTSTDTQYF
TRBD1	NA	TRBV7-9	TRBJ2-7	TGTGCCAGCAGCTTTACAGGGGCCCTCGACGAGCAGTACTTC	CASSFTGALDEQYF
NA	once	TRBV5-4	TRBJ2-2	TGTGCCAGCAGCTTGGCACCCGGGGAGCTGTTTTTT	CASSLAPGELFF
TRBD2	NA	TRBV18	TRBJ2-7	TGTGCCAGCTCAGGGACTAGCGGGGGCCCCCGGGGAGAGCAGTACTTC	CASSGTSGGPRGEQYF
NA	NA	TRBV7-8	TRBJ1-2	TGTGCCAGCAGCCATCAACGTGGGGGCGACTATGGCTACACCTTC	CASSHQRGGDYGYTF
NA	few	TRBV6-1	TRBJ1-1	TGTGCCAGCAGTGTGTTGAACACTGAAGCTTTCTTT	CASSVLNTEAFF
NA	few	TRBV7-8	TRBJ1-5	TGTGCCAGCAGCTTTCAAGGGAATCAGCCCCAGCATTTT	CASSFQGNQPQHF
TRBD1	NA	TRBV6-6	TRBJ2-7	TGTGCCAGCAGGCCCGTAGGGGGCGTCAGCTCCTACGAGCAGTACTTC	CASRPVGGVSSYEQYF
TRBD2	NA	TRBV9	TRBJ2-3	TGTGCCAGCAGCGTATCCCGTGTGAGCGGGAGTACAGATACGCAGTATTTT	CASSVSRVSGSTDTQYF
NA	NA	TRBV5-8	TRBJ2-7	TGTGCCAGCCTACCCCAGGGGAGAGGCTACGAGCAGTACTTC	CASLPQGRGYEQYF
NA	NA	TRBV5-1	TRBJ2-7	TGCGCCAGCAGCACCCCTCTAAGGGGGGGCACAGGGGTGGTGGTCGAGCAGTACTTC	CASSTPLRGGTGVVVEQYF
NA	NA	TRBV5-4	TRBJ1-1	TGTGCCAGCAGCGTACCCAAGCCAGCAGGGGTGGGGTTGACTGAAGCTTTCTTT	CASSVPKPAGVGLTEAFF
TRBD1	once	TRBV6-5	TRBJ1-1	TGTGCCAGCAACCACAGGGGGCTAGGGTACACTGAAGCTTTCTTT	CASNHRGLGYTEAFF